The present T cell receptor beta chain was sequenced within a study of T cell responses to AZD1222 COVID-19 vaccine (dated by TCRdb to about 2021). Regarding the complete study: AZD1222 recipients whose second dose came at about 4 weeks and those whose second dose came at about 12 weeks were combined into one group, since spike-specific TCR depth and breadth did not differ between the two schedules. TCR sequencing was performed for more than 230 trial participants, of whom about 200 were given two doses of AZD1222 and 26 were given two doses of MenACWY control vaccine. Trial participants were enrolled into age subgroups of 18-55, 56-69 and 70-plus years, which contained around 140, 26 and 57 TCR-sequenced participants, respectively. Study-wide findings and limitations: CD4 TCRs associated with the vaccine covered the entire spike protein, and the dominant responses were in regions 160-218 and 743-854. Because no day 14 peak-response samples were available, repertoires were characterized only after the peak T cell response. Epitopes outside the regions mutated in the B.1.351 and B.1.1.7 variants were reportedly recognized by nearly half of the unique spike-specific TCRs. Spike-specific TCR breadth and depth rose significantly after two AZD1222 doses compared with day 0 and with MenACWY recipients. Conclusions about previously exposed vaccinees are limited, since just five to seven AZD1222 recipients were seropositive for SARS-CoV-2 at baseline. The 56-69-year group was small, and its depth increase did not reach significance, likely because of low power. Participants were mostly white British and included more females than males, and it was suggested by the authors that clonal diversity may have been underestimated.

The CDR3 regions of human TCRbeta chains were subjected to immunosequencing. For the original study's pipeline: TCRs in the repertoires were matched against a reference library of SARS-CoV-2-specific TCRs that had been generated with the MIRA antigen-specificity platform. Breadth meant the fraction of unique TCRs that were SARS-CoV-2-associated, whereas depth meant the fraction of total T cells that were SARS-CoV-2-associated. Each spike-specific TCR was assigned to its reactive spike region and to a CD4 or CD8 class using the MIRA data. Log10-transformed breadth and depth values were compared by one-way ANOVA with Sidak's multiple comparisons tests. TCRdb retrieved this table from immuneACCESS and kept in-frame rearrangements only. Not all clones are present; in checked studies, unresolved V genes account for under half, and no reason is known for the remainder. The DNA gave D and trimming, while V, J and clone size come from that table. This sample is represented by some 130,000 clones; around 85% of them were singletons. The biggest ten clones account for 1.5% to 2% of the sample.

CDR1 is given as MNHEY and CDR2 as SMNVEV, both from the germline V gene (reference sequence). The CDR3 goes from the cysteine to the phenylalanine over 14 residues. The kept DNA is CDR3 alone, 42 bases in frame from the first base. V lost 5 bases and J lost 6 bases, and the count of bases not matched to a germline gene is 9. This clone was observed once. The antigen this receptor binds is unknown. No per-base quality is available; no much larger clone lies one base away. In the paper's terms, the time point label means: baseline before first vaccination. Vaccinee samples were obtained from the UK trials COV001 and COV002, which included a single-blind randomized controlled phase 2/3 trial of AZD1222 (ChAdOx1 nCoV-19) in healthy adults. For TCRbeta chain sequencing, PBMC samples from trial participants were taken at day 0 and at day 28 after the second dose.

The sample consisted of peripheral blood, taken on day 0 of AZD1222 vaccination. The rearrangement joined TRBV27 to TRBJ1-2, with 7 middle bases fitting TRBD1. The clonotype comes from an adult in good health. In nucleotide form, the sequence is TGTGCCAGCAGTCCTCCCGGACAGGCTGATGGCTACACCTTC. This is translated as CASSPPGQADGYTF.